A single TCR beta chain is shown here with its context. The data were obtained in a study of blood T cell repertoires in COVID-19. The V and J ends lost 7 bases and 2 bases, in that order; junction bases with no gene match: 6. Germline assignment: CDR1 SGHRS and CDR2 YFSETQ. CDR3 length equals 15 residues. Generated by immunoSEQ multiplex PCR, the TCRdb table keeps only in-frame clones and is missing some. The table lists tens of thousands of clones, 85% to 95% of them singletons. This receptor was identified in a woman aged 70-85 years with COVID-19, enrolled during active disease. The V and J genes are TRBV5-1 and TRBJ2-3; 11 nucleotides line up with TRBD2. The material sequenced was peripheral blood. The DNA of the CDR3 is TGCGCCAGCTCAAGACTAGCGGGAAACACAGATACGCAGTATTTT. Its translation: CASSRLAGNTDTQYF.